These 11 T cell receptor beta chains were all obtained from the same sample, sequenced in a study of shared clonotypes between healthy human individuals. This table comes from immunoSEQ multiplex PCR, and its TCRdb copy is limited to in-frame clones, with some not included. The data contain 500,000 to 650,000 clones, around three quarters of them seen just once; the ten biggest clones take up around 11%. Sequencing was done on a sample of PBMCs. These TCRs come from a woman between 35 and 50 years old in good health. Some clones in this sample may be carry-over from other donors' samples.

CDR3 loop: CASGLVLGHSRDTEAFF. CDR3 coding DNA: TGTGCTAGTGGTTTGGTACTCGGACACAGCAGGGACACTGAAGCTTTCTTT. The V gene is TRBV12-5, the J gene TRBJ1-1; TRBD1 might be the D (5 bases). The CDR3 has 17 residues. The ends were cut back, 0 bases at V and 3 bases at J, with 17 bases in the middle. Looked up from germline, CDR1 is LGHNT and CDR2 is FRNRAP.

J is TRBJ2-1 and V is TRBV11-2, with D possibly being TRBD1 (6 bases). Germline V CDR1 and CDR2: SGHAT, FQNNGV. This CDR3 is 14 amino acids long. The V and J ends lost 4 bases and 7 bases respectively, with 14 bases between them. DNA of the CDR3: TGTGCCAGCAGCTCCCTGTCAGGGGCGAATGAGCAGTTCTTC. Amino acids: CASSSLSGANEQFF.

This clone occurred once. The CDR3 DNA reads TGTGCCAGCAGCTCGTTCAATCCGGGACTAGCTAGAGATACGCAGTATTTT. This codes for CASSSFNPGLARDTQYF. V is TRBV7-2 and J is TRBJ2-3; 9 bases fit TRBD2. V shed 4 bases and J 5 bases; nucleotides not matched to a gene: 13. The CDR3 runs to 17 residues. Germline V gene sequence: CDR1 SGHTA, CDR2 FQGNSA.

The J gene is TRBJ2-5, the V gene TRBV7-9, with 9 positions matching TRBD1. The J segment lost 4 bases and the V segment lost 6 bases, leaving 3 bases of the junction unmatched. The germline V gene has CDR1 SEHNR and CDR2 FQNEAQ (reference sequence). The CDR3 has 13 residues. The CDR3 reads CASSWTGAETQYF. The CDR3 coding sequence is TGTGCCAGCAGTTGGACAGGGGCAGAGACCCAGTACTTC.

In its sample, this clone was seen a few times. The J gene is TRBJ1-2, the V gene TRBV30; 7 bases agree with TRBD1. V lost 3 bases, J lost 7 bases, and 5 bases stayed unmatched. This CDR3 contains 12 residues. Germline CDR1 is GTSNPN and CDR2 is SVGIG (reference sequence). CDR3 sequence: CAWSKGAVGYTF. The DNA of the CDR3 is TGTGCCTGGAGCAAGGGGGCTGTTGGCTACACCTTC. The full variable domain, with the rest looked up from reference TRBV30 and TRBJ1-2, is SQTIHQWPATLVQPVGSPLSLECTVEGTSNPNLYWYRQAAGRGLQLLFYSVGIGQISSEVPQNLSASRPQDRQFILSSKKLLLSDSGFYLCAWSKGAVGYTFGSGTRLTVV.

The V gene is TRBV10-3, the J gene TRBJ2-7, with 8 bases matching TRBD1. The trim removed 10 bases at V and 6 bases at J, leaving 11 bases unmatched. There are 13 residues in the CDR3. From germline, CDR1 is ENHRY and CDR2 SYGVKD. The CDR3 protein is CASFGQGASEQYF. The CDR3 DNA sequence: TGTGCCAGCTTCGGGCAGGGGGCGTCCGAGCAGTACTTC.

This clone occurred a few times. This chain connects TRBV5-1 to TRBJ1-1, with D perhaps matching TRBD1 (5 bases). This CDR3 is built from 12 residues. Germline CDR1 reads SGHRS; CDR2 reads YFSETQ. Trimming removed 3 bases from V and 6 bases from J, with 9 bases in between. CDR3 protein: CASSSQGPEAFF. CDR3 coding DNA: TGCGCCAGCAGCTCCCAGGGCCCTGAAGCTTTCTTT.

The chain combines TRBV19 with TRBJ2-1; 10 nucleotides match TRBD2. The germline gives CDR1 LNHDA, CDR2 SQIVND (reference sequence). V trimming: 6 bases; J trimming: 4 bases; junction bases outside the gene matches: 6. The CDR3 has 15 residues. The CDR3 loop reads CASSPIAGGYNEQFF. The CDR3 DNA reads TGTGCCAGTAGCCCCATAGCGGGAGGTTACAATGAGCAGTTCTTC. Variable domain in full (rest from reference TRBV19 and TRBJ2-1): DGGITQSPKYLFRKEGQNVTLSCEQNLNHDAMYWYRQDPGQGLRLIYYSQIVNDFQKGDIAEGYSVSREKKESFPLTVTSAQKNPTAFYLCASSPIAGGYNEQFFGPGTRLTVL.

This chain uses TRBV15 with TRBJ1-4, with D uncertain. Trimming cost V 2 bases and J 7 bases, with 8 bases left between them. CDR3 size: 13 residues. In germline, CDR1 is LNHNV, CDR2 YYDKDF (reference sequence). CDR3 amino acids: CATSRRYSEKLFF. CDR3 bases: TGTGCCACCAGCAGAAGGTATAGTGAAAAACTGTTTTTT.

The chain is built from TRBV27 and TRBJ1-2, with D unresolved. Germline V gene sequence: CDR1 MNHEY, CDR2 SMNVEV (reference sequence). This CDR3 contains 14 residues. V was trimmed by 0 bases and J by 0 bases, leaving 5 bases between them. CDR3 DNA: TGTGCCAGCAGTTTATCGGTACCTAACTATGGCTACACCTTC. This sequence encodes CASSLSVPNYGYTF.

The rearrangement links TRBV11-1 to TRBJ2-5; D is perhaps TRBD1 (7 bases). The ends were cut back, 4 bases at V and 7 bases at J, with 16 bases in the middle. The germline gives CDR1 SGHAT, CDR2 FQDESV (reference sequence). This CDR3 comprises 14 residues. The CDR3 sequence: CASSSRQGGVTQYF. The CDR3 coding sequence is TGTGCCAGCAGCTCCAGACAGGGAGGAGTGACCCAGTACTTC.